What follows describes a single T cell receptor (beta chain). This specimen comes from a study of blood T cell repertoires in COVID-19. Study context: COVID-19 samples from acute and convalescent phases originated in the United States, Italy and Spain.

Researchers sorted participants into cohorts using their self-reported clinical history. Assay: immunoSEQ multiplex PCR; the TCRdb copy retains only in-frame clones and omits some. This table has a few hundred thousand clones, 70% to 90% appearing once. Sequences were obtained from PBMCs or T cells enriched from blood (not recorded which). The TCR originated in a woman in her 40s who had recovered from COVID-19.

Here the CDR3 DNA reads TGTGCCAGCAGCGTCTTGGCGGGAGCTAACTATGGCTACACCTTC. Its protein is CASSVLAGANYGYTF. The chain employs TRBV9 and TRBJ1-2; D uncertain. The V gene lost 2 bases and the J gene lost 0 bases, with 11 bases spanning the gap. The CDR3 totals 15 residues. Germline V lookup: CDR1 SGDLS, CDR2 YYNGEE.